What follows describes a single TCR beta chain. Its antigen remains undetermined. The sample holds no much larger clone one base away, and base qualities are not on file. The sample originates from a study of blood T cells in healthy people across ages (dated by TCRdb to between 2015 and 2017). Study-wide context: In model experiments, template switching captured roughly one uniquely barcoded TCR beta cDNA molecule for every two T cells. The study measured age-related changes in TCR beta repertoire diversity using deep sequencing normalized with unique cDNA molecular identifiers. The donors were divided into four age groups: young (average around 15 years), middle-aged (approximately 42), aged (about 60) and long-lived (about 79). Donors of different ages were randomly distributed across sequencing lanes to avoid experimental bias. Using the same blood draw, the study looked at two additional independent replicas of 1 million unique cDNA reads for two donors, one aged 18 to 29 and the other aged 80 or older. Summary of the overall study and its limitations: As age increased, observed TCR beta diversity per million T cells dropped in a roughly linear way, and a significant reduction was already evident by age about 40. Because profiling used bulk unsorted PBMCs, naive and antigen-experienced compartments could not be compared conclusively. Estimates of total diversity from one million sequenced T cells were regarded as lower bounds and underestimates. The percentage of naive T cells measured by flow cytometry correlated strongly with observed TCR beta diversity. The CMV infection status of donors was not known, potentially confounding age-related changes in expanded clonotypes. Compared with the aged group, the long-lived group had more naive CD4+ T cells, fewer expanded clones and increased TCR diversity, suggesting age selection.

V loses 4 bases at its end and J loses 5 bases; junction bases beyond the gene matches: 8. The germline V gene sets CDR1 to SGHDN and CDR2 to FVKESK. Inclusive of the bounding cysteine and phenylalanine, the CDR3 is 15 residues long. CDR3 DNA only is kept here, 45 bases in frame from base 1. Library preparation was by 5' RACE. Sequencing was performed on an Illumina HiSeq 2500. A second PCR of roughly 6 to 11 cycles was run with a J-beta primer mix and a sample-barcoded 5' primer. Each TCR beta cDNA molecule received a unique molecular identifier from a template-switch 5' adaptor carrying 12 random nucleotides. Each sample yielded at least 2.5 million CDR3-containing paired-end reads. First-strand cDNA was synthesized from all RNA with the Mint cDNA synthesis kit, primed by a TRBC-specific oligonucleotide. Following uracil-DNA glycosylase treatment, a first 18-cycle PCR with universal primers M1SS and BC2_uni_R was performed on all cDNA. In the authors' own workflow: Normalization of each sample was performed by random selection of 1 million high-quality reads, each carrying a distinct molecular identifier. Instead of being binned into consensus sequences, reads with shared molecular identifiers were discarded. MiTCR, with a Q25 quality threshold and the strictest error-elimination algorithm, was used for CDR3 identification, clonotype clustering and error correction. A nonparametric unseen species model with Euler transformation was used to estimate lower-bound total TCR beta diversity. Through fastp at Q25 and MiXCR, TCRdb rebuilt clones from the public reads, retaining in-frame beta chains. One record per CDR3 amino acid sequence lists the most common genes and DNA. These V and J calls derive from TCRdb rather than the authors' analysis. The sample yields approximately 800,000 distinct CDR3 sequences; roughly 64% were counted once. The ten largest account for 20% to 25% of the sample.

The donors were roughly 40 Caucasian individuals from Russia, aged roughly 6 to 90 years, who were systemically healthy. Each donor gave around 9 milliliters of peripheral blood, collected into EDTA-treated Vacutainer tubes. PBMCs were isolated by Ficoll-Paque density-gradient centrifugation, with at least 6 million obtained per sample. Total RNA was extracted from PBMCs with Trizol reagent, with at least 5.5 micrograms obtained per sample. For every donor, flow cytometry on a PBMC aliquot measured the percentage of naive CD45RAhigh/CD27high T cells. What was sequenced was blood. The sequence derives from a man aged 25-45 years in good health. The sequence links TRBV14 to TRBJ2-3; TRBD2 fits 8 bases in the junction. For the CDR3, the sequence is CASSLGAGVGDTQYF. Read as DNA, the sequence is TGTGCCAGCAGCCTTGGAGCGGGAGTTGGAGATACGCAGTATTTT.